This T cell receptor (beta chain) was identified during a study of CD8 T cells in ankylosing spondylitis. Germline CDR1 reads MNHEY; CDR2 reads SVGAGI. The V segment lost 0 bases and the J segment 1 base; nucleotides outside the gene matches: 12. The CDR3 contains 19 residues. TCRdb recomputed calls from the 5' RACE reads with MiXCR, one row per CDR3 protein. The data show 200,000 to 250,000 distinct CDR3 sequences, approximately 20% seen once. A note on this clonotype: Antigen unknown.

Study conclusions and caveats: For ankylosing spondylitis blood, a TCR beta motif of roughly 8 highly homologous variants appeared characteristic.

The sample comprised blood, either unsorted or a sorted T cell fraction (not recorded which). This clonotype originated in a male donor with ankylosing spondylitis. The chain joins TRBV6-5 to TRBJ1-2, with 9 bases matching TRBD1. This CDR3 is CASSYSIPGTGYGNYGYTF. Here the CDR3 DNA reads TGTGCCAGCAGTTACTCGATTCCTGGGACAGGGTACGGTAACTATGGCTACACCTTC.